Presented here are 21 T cell receptor beta chains from one specimen sequenced in a study of blood T cells in healthy people across ages. A sample-barcoded 5' primer and a J-beta primer mix were used in a second PCR of roughly 6 to 11 cycles. TCRdb ran MiXCR on the 5' RACE reads and lists one entry per CDR3 protein. Among around 600,000 distinct CDR3 sequences listed, around 48% were seen once. The specimen sequenced was blood. These receptors all come from a man at least 80 years old in good health.

This clonotype was seen a handful of times. The chain combines TRBV7-2 with TRBJ2-1; unclear D gene. The germline V and J ends were trimmed by 1 base and 0 bases, with 10 bases remaining between them. Germline V lookup: CDR1 SGHTA, CDR2 FQGNSA. The CDR3 is 16 amino acids. DNA for the CDR3: TGTGCCAGCAGCTTAGGGATTCTATACTCCTACAATGAGCAGTTCTTC. Protein: CASSLGILYSYNEQFF.

This sequence joins TRBV14 and TRBJ2-5; TRBD1 might be the D (6 bases). Germline CDR1 and CDR2: SGHDN and FVKESK. The length of the CDR3 is 14 residues. Trimming pared 2 bases from V and 5 bases from J, leaving 12 bases between. The CDR3 DNA is TGTGCCAGCAGCCAACCAACAGGGTTGGAGACCCAGTACTTC. Translated: CASSQPTGLETQYF. Variable domain in full (rest from reference TRBV14 and TRBJ2-5): EAGVTQFPSHSVIEKGQTVTLRCDPISGHDNLYWYRRVMGKEIKFLLHFVKESKQDESGMPNNRFLAERTGGTYSTLKVQPAELEDSGVYFCASSQPTGLETQYFGPGTRLLVL.

This clonotype showed up just a few times. This sequence joins TRBV20-1 and TRBJ2-1, with 10 bases that match TRBD2. The V segment lost 4 bases and the J segment 13 bases; nucleotides outside the gene matches: 4. Germline V lookup: CDR1 DFQATT, CDR2 SNEGSKA (reference sequence). This CDR3 region has 11 residues. The CDR3 sequence is CSATGLADQFF. The CDR3 coding sequence is TGCAGTGCTACTGGACTAGCGGACCAGTTCTTC.

The V gene is TRBV20-1, the J gene TRBJ2-1; 10 bases fit TRBD1. CDR3 length: 14 amino acids. In germline, CDR1 is DFQATT, CDR2 SNEGSKA (reference sequence). V dropped 7 bases and J dropped 7; count of bases not matched to a gene: 10. In nucleotides, the CDR3 is TGCAGTGTCAAAGATCCGGGACAGGGGAATGAGCAGTTCTTC. Protein product: CSVKDPGQGNEQFF.

The genes are TRBV7-2 and TRBJ2-5; D uncertain. The J call could be wrong; TRBJ2-7 is a better fit for the DNA end. The germline gives CDR1 SGHTA, CDR2 FQGNSA. The CDR3 totals 13 residues. Here the CDR3 DNA reads TGTGCCAGCAGCTCCACGGTCCCCTACGAGCAGTACTTC. This codes for CASSSTVPYEQYF.

V and J are TRBV27 and TRBJ2-1; no clear D. This CDR3 is built from 13 residues. Per the germline V gene, CDR1 is MNHEY and CDR2 is SMNVEV (reference sequence). The ends were cut back, 4 bases at V and 4 bases at J, with 8 bases in the middle. CDR3 nucleotide sequence: TGTGCCAGCAGTTCAGTTGGTTACAATGAGCAGTTCTTC. It translates to CASSSVGYNEQFF.

This sequence joins TRBV20-1 and TRBJ2-6, with D possibly being TRBD1 or TRBD2 (5 bases each). The CDR3 has 18 amino acids. The V and J ends lost 3 bases and 0 bases respectively, with 18 bases between them. Germline CDR1 is DFQATT and CDR2 is SNEGSKA (reference sequence). CDR3 sequence (DNA): TGCAGTGCTAGTGGGAGTGGGGCCGGACTCTCTGGGGCCAACGTCCTGACTTTC. It specifies CSASGSGAGLSGANVLTF.

This chain uses TRBV12-3 or TRBV12-4 with TRBJ2-5, with D possibly called TRBD1 or TRBD2 (5 bases each). This CDR3 comprises 16 residues. With 3 bases removed from V and 4 bases from J, the gap between germline ends came to 18 bases. The CDR3: CASSFTSPLGVETQYF. The CDR3 region has the DNA TGTGCCAGCAGTTTCACGAGCCCCTTGGGGGTAGAGACCCAGTACTTC.

CDR3 residues: CASSQGLGRTNEQYF. CDR3 DNA: TGTGCCAGCAGCCAAGGCCTGGGACGGACGAACGAGCAGTACTTC. This chain joins TRBV3-1 and TRBJ2-7; D assignment may be TRBD1 or TRBD2 (5 bases each). With 1 base removed from V and 5 bases from J, the gap between germline ends came to 15 bases. From germline, CDR1 is LGHDT and CDR2 YNNKEL (reference sequence). The CDR3 is made up of 15 amino acids.

The chain employs TRBV24-1 and TRBJ2-1; 10 positions agree with TRBD2. The CDR3 is made up of 14 amino acids. Trimming cost V 4 bases and J 7 bases; bases outside gene matches: 3. Germline V lookup: CDR1 KGHDR, CDR2 SFDVKD. CDR3 in amino acids: CATSEAGGYNEQFF. DNA of the CDR3: TGTGCCACCAGTGAAGCGGGAGGGTATAATGAGCAGTTCTTC.

This clonotype was detected a few times. This chain joins TRBV5-6 and TRBJ2-5, with D perhaps matching TRBD2 (6 bases). The germline V gene encodes CDR1 SGHDT and CDR2 YYEEEE. The CDR3 runs to 16 residues. The V end lost 4 bases, the J end lost 0 bases, and 16 bases lay between the germline ends. CDR3 sequence reads: CASSGGTYWDQETQYF. In nucleotides, the CDR3 is TGTGCCAGCAGCGGGGGGACCTACTGGGACCAAGAGACCCAGTACTTC.

The chain carries TRBV4-2 and TRBJ2-7; 10 nucleotides line up with TRBD1. CDR3 size: 16 residues. Germline values: CDR1 LGHNA, CDR2 YNFKEQ. The trim removed 4 bases at V and 5 bases at J, leaving 11 bases unmatched. This CDR3 reads CASSPSSDRGRNEQYF. The CDR3 bases are TGTGCCAGCAGCCCTTCTTCCGACAGGGGGCGGAACGAGCAGTACTTC.

The chain links TRBV9 to TRBJ2-1; D not certain. Germline V gene data show CDR1 as SGDLS and CDR2 as YYNGEE. This CDR3 comprises 13 residues. Trimming removed 3 bases at V and 7 bases at J, with 11 bases between. This CDR3 reads CASSGLPLNEQFF. In nucleotides, the CDR3 is TGTGCCAGCAGCGGGTTGCCCCTGAATGAGCAGTTCTTC.

This chain connects TRBV27 to TRBJ1-2; no clear D gene. Germline lookup yields CDR1 MNHEY and CDR2 SMNVEV (reference sequence). This CDR3 contains 11 residues. V was shortened by 7 bases and J by 8 bases, with 11 bases between the two germline ends. CDR3 region: CASTYVSGYTF. The CDR3, as DNA: TGTGCCAGCACCTACGTCTCGGGCTACACCTTC.

In DNA, the CDR3 is TGTGCCTGGACACCCGGACTAGCGGGATATGAGCAGTTCTTC. The encoded protein is CAWTPGLAGYEQFF. The V and J genes are TRBV30 and TRBJ2-1; 12 bases match TRBD2. Germline V lookup: CDR1 GTSNPN, CDR2 SVGIG (reference sequence). V lost 4 bases and J lost 8; bases outside the gene matches: 6. This CDR3 contains 14 residues. Looking up the rest from reference TRBV30 and TRBJ2-1 gives the full variable domain: SQTIHQWPATLVQPVGSPLSLECTVEGTSNPNLYWYRQAAGRGLQLLFYSVGIGQISSEVPQNLSASRPQDRQFILSSKKLLLSDSGFYLCAWTPGLAGYEQFFGPGTRLTVL.

This clonotype was detected only a few times. The genes are TRBV7-9 and TRBJ1-6; 10 positions agree with TRBD1. Germline loops: CDR1 SEHNR, CDR2 FQNEAQ (reference sequence). The CDR3 has 14 amino acids. J was trimmed by 10 bases and V by 5 bases; bases with no gene match: 5. CDR3 DNA sequence: TGTGCCAGCAGCAGGGGGACAGGGGACTCACCCCTCCACTTT. This sequence encodes CASSRGTGDSPLHF.

This clonotype was picked up a small number of times. This chain links TRBV10-3 with TRBJ2-5; no clear D gene. V shed 4 bases and J shed 1 base, with 10 bases lying between them. Germline V CDR1 and CDR2: ENHRY, SYGVKD. There are 14 residues in the CDR3. The CDR3 coding sequence is TGTGCCATCAGTGGGGCGTTAGGCCAAGAGACCCAGTACTTC. Residues: CAISGALGQETQYF.

This clonotype was observed a few times. The rearrangement links TRBV9 to TRBJ2-3; D remains unclear. CDR3 length: 14 residues. The germline V gene encodes CDR1 SGDLS and CDR2 YYNGEE. V lost 4 bases, J lost 6 bases, and 15 bases lay in between. CDR3 protein: CASSPERAEDTQYF. The CDR3, as DNA: TGTGCCAGCAGCCCAGAACGGGCAGAGGATACGCAGTATTTT.

CDR3 sequence (DNA): TGCAGCGTTGAAGATCACCGCGCCTCCTACAATGAGCAGTTCTTC. Translation gives CSVEDHRASYNEQFF. The chain recombines TRBV29-1 with TRBJ2-1; D remains ambiguous. Per the germline V gene, CDR1 is SQVTM and CDR2 is ANQGSEA. Trimming took 0 bases from V and 0 from J, leaving 9 bases between them. The CDR3 extends over 15 amino acids.

This clonotype turned up a few times. The chain carries TRBV29-1 and TRBJ1-1, with D maybe TRBD1 (6 bases). The CDR3 contains 13 residues. The V end lost 5 bases, the J end lost 1 base, and 11 bases lay between the germline ends. Germline lookup yields CDR1 SQVTM and CDR2 ANQGSEA. Written as DNA, the CDR3 is TGCAGCGTTACTGGACAGACGAACACTGAAGCTTTCTTT. Its protein is CSVTGQTNTEAFF.

With respect to this clonotype: A much larger clone lies one base from this, so it may be a read error. The chain couples TRBV7-3 to TRBJ2-5; D unresolved. The CDR3 sequence is 14 residues long. The V gene's germline CDR1 is SGHTA and CDR2 FQGTGA. The V end lost 2 bases, the J end lost 11 bases, and 18 bases lay between the germline ends. As DNA, the CDR3 is TGTGCCAGCAGCTTACAAAAGGCCTACAATGAGCAGTACTTC. It yields the protein CASSLQKAYNEQYF.